The clone carrying this TCR beta chain was seen a few times. Antigen: not known. Germline values: CDR1 DFQATT, CDR2 SNEGSKA (reference sequence). The CDR3 has 13 amino acids. V was shortened by 6 bases and J by 5 bases, with 16 bases between the two germline ends. The data derive from a study of T-cell memory formation after mild COVID-19. Overall study context: Largely, TCR clusters stayed within a single donor.

Study-level results: Mainly in CM and EM were contracting CD4+ clones; CD8+ were in EMRA.

A 5'RACE reaction primed in the constant segment made cDNA libraries of TCR alpha and TCR beta, and these carried sample barcodes and UMIs. TCRdb used MiXCR to reprocess the 5' RACE reads, holding one entry per CDR3 protein. Of under 700,000 distinct CDR3 sequences listed, about a fifth are singletons. Sequenced sample: PBMCs or a T cell subset sorted from them (not recorded which). The chain uses TRBV20-1 and TRBJ2-5; TRBD1 might be the D (6 bases). The receptor was isolated from an adult woman who had mild COVID-19 (a few samples of this study predate the infection). Cell type and time point are not known. The CDR3 nucleotides read TGCAGTGCCCAGGACAGTCCTCGGGAGACCCAGTACTTC. Its protein is CSAQDSPRETQYF.